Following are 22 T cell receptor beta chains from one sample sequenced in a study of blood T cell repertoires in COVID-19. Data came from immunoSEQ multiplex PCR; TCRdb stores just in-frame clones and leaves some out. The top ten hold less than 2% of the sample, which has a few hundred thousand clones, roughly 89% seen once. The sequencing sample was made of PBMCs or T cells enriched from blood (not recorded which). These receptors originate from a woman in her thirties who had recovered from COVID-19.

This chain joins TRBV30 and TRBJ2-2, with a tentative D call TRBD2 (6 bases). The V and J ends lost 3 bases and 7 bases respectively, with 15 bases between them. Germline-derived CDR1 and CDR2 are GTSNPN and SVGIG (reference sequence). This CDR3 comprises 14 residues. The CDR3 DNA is TGTGCCTGGAGGGACGGGGGTCGGCACGGGGAGCTGTTTTTT. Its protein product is CAWRDGGRHGELFF.

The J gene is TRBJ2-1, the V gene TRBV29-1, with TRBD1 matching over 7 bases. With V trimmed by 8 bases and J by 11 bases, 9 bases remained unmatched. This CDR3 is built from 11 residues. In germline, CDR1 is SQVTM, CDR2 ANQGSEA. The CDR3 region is CSFPRTGQQFF. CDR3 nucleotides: TGCAGCTTCCCCCGGACAGGTCAGCAGTTCTTC.

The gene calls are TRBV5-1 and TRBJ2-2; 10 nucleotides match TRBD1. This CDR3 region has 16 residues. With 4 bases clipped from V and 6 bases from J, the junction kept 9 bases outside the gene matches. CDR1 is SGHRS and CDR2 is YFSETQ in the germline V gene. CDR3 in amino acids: CASSGADRGLSGELFF. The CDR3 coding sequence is TGCGCCAGCAGCGGAGCCGACAGGGGGCTTTCCGGGGAGCTGTTTTTT.

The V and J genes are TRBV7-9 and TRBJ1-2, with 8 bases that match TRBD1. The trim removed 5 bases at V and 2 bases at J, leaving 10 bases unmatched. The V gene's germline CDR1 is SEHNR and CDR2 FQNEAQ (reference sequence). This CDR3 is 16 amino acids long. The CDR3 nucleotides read TGTGCCAGCAGCCCAAAACCGGGACAGGAGAACTATGGCTACACCTTC. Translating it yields CASSPKPGQENYGYTF.

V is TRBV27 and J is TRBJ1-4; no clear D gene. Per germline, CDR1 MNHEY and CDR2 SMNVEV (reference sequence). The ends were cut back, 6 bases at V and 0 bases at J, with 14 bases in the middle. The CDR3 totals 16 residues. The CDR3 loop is CASSSFSVATNEKLFF. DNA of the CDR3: TGTGCCAGCAGCTCTTTCTCAGTTGCAACTAATGAAAAACTGTTTTTT.

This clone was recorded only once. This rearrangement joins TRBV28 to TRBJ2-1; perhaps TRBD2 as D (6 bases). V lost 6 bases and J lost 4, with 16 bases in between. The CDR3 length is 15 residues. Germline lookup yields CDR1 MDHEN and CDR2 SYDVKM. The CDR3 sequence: CASSTGTPKYNEQFF. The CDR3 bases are TGTGCCAGCAGCACCGGGACTCCAAAGTACAATGAGCAGTTCTTC. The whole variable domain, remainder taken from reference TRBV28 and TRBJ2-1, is DVKVTQSSRYLVKRTGEKVFLECVQDMDHENMFWYRQDPGLGLRLIYFSYDVKMKEKGDIPEGYSVSREKKERFSLILESASTNQTSMYLCASSTGTPKYNEQFFGPGTRLTVL.

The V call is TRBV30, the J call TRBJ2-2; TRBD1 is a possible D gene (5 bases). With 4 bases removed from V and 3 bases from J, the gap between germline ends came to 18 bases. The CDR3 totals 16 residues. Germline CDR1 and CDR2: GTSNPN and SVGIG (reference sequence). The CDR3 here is CAWTIRAGFYTGELFF. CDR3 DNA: TGTGCCTGGACTATAAGGGCAGGGTTTTACACCGGGGAGCTGTTTTTT.

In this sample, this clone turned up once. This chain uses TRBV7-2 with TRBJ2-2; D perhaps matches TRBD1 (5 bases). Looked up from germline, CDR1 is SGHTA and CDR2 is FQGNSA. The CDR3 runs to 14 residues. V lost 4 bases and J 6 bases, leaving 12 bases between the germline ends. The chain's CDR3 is CASSSSVGAGELFF. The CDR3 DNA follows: TGTGCCAGCAGCTCAAGCGTAGGGGCCGGGGAGCTGTTTTTT.

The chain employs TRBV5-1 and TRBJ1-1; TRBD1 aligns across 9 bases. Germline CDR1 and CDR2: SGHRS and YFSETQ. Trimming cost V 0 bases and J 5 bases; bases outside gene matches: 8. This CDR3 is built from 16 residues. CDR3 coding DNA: TGCGCCAGCAGCTTGGACCCACCGACAGGGGGGACTGAAGCTTTCTTT. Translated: CASSLDPPTGGTEAFF. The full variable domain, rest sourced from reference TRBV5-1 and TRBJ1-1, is KAGVTQTPRYLIKTRGQQVTLSCSPISGHRSVSWYQQTPGQGLQFLFEYFSETQRNKGNFPGRFSGRQFSNSRSEMNVSTLELGDSALYLCASSLDPPTGGTEAFFGQGTRLTVV.

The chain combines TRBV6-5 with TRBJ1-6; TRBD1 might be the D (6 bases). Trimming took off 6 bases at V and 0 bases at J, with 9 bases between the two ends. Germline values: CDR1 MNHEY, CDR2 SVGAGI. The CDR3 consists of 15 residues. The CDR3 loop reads CASRRGSSYNSPLHF. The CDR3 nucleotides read TGTGCCAGCAGGAGGGGGAGCTCCTATAATTCACCCCTCCACTTT.

The CDR3 DNA is TGTGCCTGGAACAGGGGAATTGGCAATCAGCCCCAGCATTTT. Encoded protein: CAWNRGIGNQPQHF. The V and J genes are TRBV30 and TRBJ1-5; the match to TRBD1 covers 7 bases. The V and J ends lost 4 bases and 2 bases, in that order; junction bases with no gene match: 5. This CDR3 has 14 residues. The V gene's germline CDR1 is GTSNPN and CDR2 SVGIG (reference sequence).

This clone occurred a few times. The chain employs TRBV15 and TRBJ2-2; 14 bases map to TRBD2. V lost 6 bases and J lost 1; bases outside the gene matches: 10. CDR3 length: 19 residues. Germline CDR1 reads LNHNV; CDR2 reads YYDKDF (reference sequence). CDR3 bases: TGTGCCACCAGAGTATGGACTAGCGGGAGGCTGGGGAACACCGGGGAGCTGTTTTTT. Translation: CATRVWTSGRLGNTGELFF.

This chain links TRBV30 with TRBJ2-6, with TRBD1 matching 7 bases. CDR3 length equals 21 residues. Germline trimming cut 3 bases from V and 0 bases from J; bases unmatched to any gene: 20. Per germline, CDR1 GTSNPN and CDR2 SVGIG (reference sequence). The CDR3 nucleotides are TGTGCCTGGAGATCAAATAAGGGGGCGCGGGTTCAGAGCTCTGGGGCCAACGTCCTGACTTTC. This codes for CAWRSNKGARVQSSGANVLTF.

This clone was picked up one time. The CDR3 coding sequence is TGTGCCAGCAGCTTAAGGGGTGGGTTCGTGAACACTGAAGCTTTCTTT. Protein product: CASSLRGGFVNTEAFF. V is TRBV7-6 and J is TRBJ1-1; D may be TRBD1 (5 bases). V lost 2 bases and J lost 0, with 13 bases in between. Germline lookup yields CDR1 SGHVS and CDR2 FNYEAQ. This CDR3 is built from 16 residues.

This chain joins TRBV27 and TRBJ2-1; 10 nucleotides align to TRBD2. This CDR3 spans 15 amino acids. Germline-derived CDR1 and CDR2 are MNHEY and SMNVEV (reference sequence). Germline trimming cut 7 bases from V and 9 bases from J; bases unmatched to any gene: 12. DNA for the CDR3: TGTGCCAGCAACCTCAGCGGGAGGGGCCTCTCTGAGCAGTTCTTC. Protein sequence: CASNLSGRGLSEQFF.

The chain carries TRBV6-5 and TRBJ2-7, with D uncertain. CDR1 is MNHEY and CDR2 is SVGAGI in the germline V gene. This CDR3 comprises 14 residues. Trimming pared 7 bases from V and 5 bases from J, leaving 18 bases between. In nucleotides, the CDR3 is TGTGCCAGCACCCCGCCGGGTATAGTTCACGAGCAGTACTTC. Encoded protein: CASTPPGIVHEQYF.

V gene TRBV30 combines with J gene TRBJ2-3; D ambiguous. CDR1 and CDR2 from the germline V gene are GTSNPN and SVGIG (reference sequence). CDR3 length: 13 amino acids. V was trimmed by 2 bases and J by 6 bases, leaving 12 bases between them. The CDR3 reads CAWSPTNSDTQYF. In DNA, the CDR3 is TGTGCCTGGAGTCCCACAAACAGTGATACGCAGTATTTT.

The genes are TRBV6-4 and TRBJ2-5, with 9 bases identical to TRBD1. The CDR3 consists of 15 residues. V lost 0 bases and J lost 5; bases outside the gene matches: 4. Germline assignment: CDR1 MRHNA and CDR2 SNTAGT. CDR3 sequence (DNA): TGTGCCAGCAGTGACTCGACAGGGGGAGTCGAGACCCAGTACTTC. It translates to CASSDSTGGVETQYF.

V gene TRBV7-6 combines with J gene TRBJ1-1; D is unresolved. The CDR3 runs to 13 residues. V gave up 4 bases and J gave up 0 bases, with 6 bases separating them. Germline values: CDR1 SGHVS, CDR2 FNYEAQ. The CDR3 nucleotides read TGTGCCAGCAGCTACAGATTGAACACTGAAGCTTTCTTT. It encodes CASSYRLNTEAFF.

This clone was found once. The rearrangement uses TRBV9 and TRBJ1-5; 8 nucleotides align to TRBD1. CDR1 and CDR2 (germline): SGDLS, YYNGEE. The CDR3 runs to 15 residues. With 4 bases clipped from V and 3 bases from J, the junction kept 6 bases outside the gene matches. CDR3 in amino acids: CASSPGTGLNQPQHF. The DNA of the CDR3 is TGTGCCAGCAGCCCCGGGACAGGCCTCAATCAGCCCCAGCATTTT.

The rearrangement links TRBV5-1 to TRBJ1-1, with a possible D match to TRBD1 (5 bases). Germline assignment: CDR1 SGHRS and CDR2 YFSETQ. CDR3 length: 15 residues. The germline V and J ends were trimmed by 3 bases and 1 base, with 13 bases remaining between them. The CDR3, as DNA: TGCGCCAGCAGCTCTCGGGGGGTCGCGAACACTGAAGCTTTCTTT. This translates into CASSSRGVANTEAFF.

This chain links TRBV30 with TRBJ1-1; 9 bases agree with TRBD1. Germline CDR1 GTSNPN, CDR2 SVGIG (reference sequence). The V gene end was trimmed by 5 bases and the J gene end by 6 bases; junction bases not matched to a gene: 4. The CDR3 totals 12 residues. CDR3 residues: CAWGTGSPEAFF. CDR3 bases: TGTGCCTGGGGGACAGGGTCCCCTGAAGCTTTCTTT. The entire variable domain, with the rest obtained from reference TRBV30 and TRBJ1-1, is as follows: SQTIHQWPATLVQPVGSPLSLECTVEGTSNPNLYWYRQAAGRGLQLLFYSVGIGQISSEVPQNLSASRPQDRQFILSSKKLLLSDSGFYLCAWGTGSPEAFFGQGTRLTVV.